A selection of T cell receptor beta chains follows, all from one sample in a study of cytomegalovirus exposure and HLA in healthy donors. This table comes from immunoSEQ multiplex PCR, and its TCRdb copy is limited to in-frame clones, with some not included. The data show roughly 160,000 clones, with around four fifths seen just once and 1.2% held by the top ten. Material: PBMCs. The source of these receptors is a boy between 2 and 15 years old in good health and CMV-seronegative. CDR3s include the opening cysteine and the closing phenylalanine or tryptophan. The D gene is left open where the match is weak. Clone size is shown for a subset of rows, as once, few, many or a class of expanded clone.

>TRBJ2-3|TRBV11-2|TRBD1|NA
TGTGCCAGCAGCCGAGATGGGGACAGATGGCTCACAGATACGCAGTATTTT
CASSRDGDRWLTDTQYF
>TRBJ1-1|TRBV7-9|TRBD1|NA
TGTGCCAGCAGCTTAGCTTTGGGACAGGGATCTTCCACTGAAGCTTTCTTT
CASSLALGQGSSTEAFF
>TRBJ2-1|TRBV5-1|NA|NA
TGCGCCAGCAGCTCCCTGGACGGGAGTATCAATGAGCAGTTCTTC
CASSSLDGSINEQFF
>TRBJ1-6|TRBV6-6|NA|NA
TGTGCCAGCAGTTACTACAGGTTGGGTTCACCCCTCCACTTT
CASSYYRLGSPLHF
>TRBJ2-2|TRBV19|TRBD2|few
TGTGCCAGTAGTAGGGGACTAGCGGGGCACACCGGGGAGCTGTTTTTT
CASSRGLAGHTGELFF
>TRBJ1-2|TRBV7-8|TRBD1|few
TGTGCCAGCAGCTTAGACTCGACAGGGAACTATGGCTACACCTTC
CASSLDSTGNYGYTF
>TRBJ1-1|TRBV29-1|TRBD1|NA
TGCAGCGTTGAAGATCTGAAGAGTGGGACAGTGCACCGAACTTTCTTT
CSVEDLKSGTVHRTFF
>TRBJ2-5|TRBV7-2|TRBD2|NA
TGTGCCAGCAGCTCCCCCCCAGCGGGGGTGGGGGAGACCCAGTACTTC
CASSSPPAGVGETQYF
>TRBJ1-2|TRBV19|TRBD1|NA
TGTGCCAGTAGTATAGCCGGGACAGGCCGTAACTATGGCTACACCTTC
CASSIAGTGRNYGYTF
>TRBJ2-3|TRBV21-1|NA|NA
TGTGCCAGCAGCAAAGCGGAGTGGGGGGATACGCAATATTTT
CASSKAEWGDTQYF
>TRBJ2-5|TRBV6-1|NA|few
TGTGCCAGCAGTGAACGGGGAATTCAAGAGACCCAGTACTTC
CASSERGIQETQYF
>TRBJ2-7|TRBV6-5|TRBD2|NA
TGTGCCAGCACCAATTCCGGGGGGTACTACGAGCAGTACTTC
CASTNSGGYYEQYF
>TRBJ1-1|TRBV4-3|TRBD1|once
TGCGCCAGCAGCCCGGGACAGACCCTCCAAGCTTTCTTT
CASSPGQTLQAFF
>TRBJ1-1|TRBV11-3|NA|NA
TGTGCCAGCAGCTTAGAACAGAACACTGAAGCTTTCTTT
CASSLEQNTEAFF
>TRBJ1-2|TRBV9|TRBD1|NA
TGTGCCAGCAGCGCCCAACAGGGGGCCTATGGCTACACCTTC
CASSAQQGAYGYTF
>TRBJ2-3|TRBV4-2|TRBD2|NA
TGTGCCAGCAGCCTCGAGAGCGGGACCAGCACAGATACGCAGTATTTT
CASSLESGTSTDTQYF
>TRBJ1-4|TRBV30|TRBD1|NA
TGTGCCTGGAGTGCCGGACAGGGGAACCTAGAAAAACTGTTTTTT
CAWSAGQGNLEKLFF
>TRBJ2-5|TRBV7-2|NA|NA
TGTGCCAGCAGCTTAAGCGGTCAGGGAGGAGAGACCCAGTACTTC
CASSLSGQGGETQYF
>TRBJ1-2|TRBV5-4|NA|NA
TGTGCCAGCAGCTCCCCGAAAGGACAGCTAGGTGGCTACACCTTC
CASSSPKGQLGGYTF
>TRBJ1-2|TRBV5-1|TRBD1|NA
TGCGCCAGCAGCGCGTGGACAGGGGGAGATGGCTACACCTTC
CASSAWTGGDGYTF
>TRBJ2-6|TRBV4-1|TRBD1|NA
TGCGCCAGCACCCTCGTCCAGGGGGCAAGCTCTGGGGCCAACGTCCTGACTTTC
CASTLVQGASSGANVLTF
>TRBJ1-1|TRBV10-3|NA|NA
TGTGCCATCAGTGAGTCATGGGGCGCATTAAGGGACACTGAAGCTTTCTTT
CAISESWGALRDTEAFF
>TRBJ1-5|TRBV2|NA|NA
TGTGCCAGCAGCGGGGGGTATAGCAATCAGCCCCAGCATTTT
CASSGGYSNQPQHF
>TRBJ2-4|TRBV4-1|TRBD1|once
TGCGCCAGCAGCCAAAGGACAGGGGTTCAGTACTTC
CASSQRTGVQYF
>TRBJ1-5|TRBV9|NA|NA
TGTGCCAGCAGCGTAGGGGCCTATAGCAATCAGCCCCAGCATTTT
CASSVGAYSNQPQHF
>TRBJ2-5|TRBV7-2|TRBD2|NA
TGTGCCAGCAGCTCCCTTCCGGGACTAGCGGGGGGGTTCCAGACCCAGTACTTC
CASSSLPGLAGGFQTQYF
>TRBJ2-2|TRBV5-1|NA|NA
TGCGCCAGCAGCTTGGCCTGGACTAACACCGGGGAGCTGTTTTTT
CASSLAWTNTGELFF
>TRBJ2-5|TRBV30|TRBD2|NA
TGTGCCTGGAGTGTAAGGGGTTTGGGACTAGCGGGACAAGAGACCCAGTACTTC
CAWSVRGLGLAGQETQYF
>TRBJ2-1|TRBV7-2|TRBD2|NA
TGTGCCAGCGGACTAGCGGGAGGACTCTACAATGAGCAGTTCTTC
CASGLAGGLYNEQFF
>TRBJ2-1|TRBV27|TRBD2|once
TGTGCCAGCAGTTTGACTAGCGGGAGCTACAATGAGCAGTTCTTC
CASSLTSGSYNEQFF
>TRBJ1-1|TRBV21-1|NA|NA
TGTGCCAGCAGCAACAGGGTGAGGATTTTATCGAACACTGTGGGGAACACTGAAGCTTTCTTT
CASSNRVRILSNTVGNTEAFF
>TRBJ2-3|TRBV19|NA|NA
TGTGCCAGTAGTCACCGCCCCTTTAGCGGTACTAGCACAGATACGCAGTATTTT
CASSHRPFSGTSTDTQYF
>TRBJ1-3|TRBV9|NA|NA
TGTGCCAGCAGCTCACACAGTAACACCATATATTTT
CASSSHSNTIYF
>TRBJ1-5|TRBV4-3|NA|few
TGCGCCAGCAGCCAAGATTCGAGAGAAGATCAGCCCCAGCATTTT
CASSQDSREDQPQHF
>TRBJ2-7|TRBV30|NA|NA
TGTGCCTGGAGCCTTCGGAGGGAGCAGTACTTC
CAWSLRREQYF
>TRBJ1-1|TRBV11-2|NA|NA
TGTGCCAGCAGCTTACAGGGTACCACTGAAGCTTTCTTT
CASSLQGTTEAFF
>TRBJ2-3|TRBV4-3|NA|NA
TGCGCCAGCAGCGTACGACAGGGAGGAAGCACAGATACGCAGTATTTT
CASSVRQGGSTDTQYF
>TRBJ1-1|TRBV6-5|NA|NA
TGTGCCAGCAGTTACTTGGCGGGGAGCACTGAAGCTTTCTTT
CASSYLAGSTEAFF
>TRBJ1-6|TRBV10-3|NA|once
TGTGCCATCAGGGATAAAACAGGAATGACTTCACCCCTCCACTTT
CAIRDKTGMTSPLHF
>TRBJ2-5|TRBV4-3|TRBD2|few
TGCGCCAGCAGCCAAGGTGGGGGAGGGTACGAGACCCAGTACTTC
CASSQGGGGYETQYF
>TRBJ2-7|TRBV27|TRBD1|once
TGTGCCAGCCGCGTAAGGGACAGCGGTACCTACGAGCAGTACTTC
CASRVRDSGTYEQYF
>TRBJ1-6|TRBV28|NA|NA
TGTGCCAGCAGTCAGGGAAGCCGCTTCTATAATTCACCCCTCCACTTT
CASSQGSRFYNSPLHF
>TRBJ2-1|TRBV10-2|TRBD2|NA
TGCGCCAGCAGGGAGACTAGCGGGCCCCACAATGAGCAGTTCTTC
CASRETSGPHNEQFF
>TRBJ2-3|TRBV2|NA|NA
TGTGCCAGCAGTGAAGAGGCGGGATCGACAGATACGCAGTATTTT
CASSEEAGSTDTQYF
>TRBJ2-1|TRBV5-1|TRBD2|NA
TGCGCCAGCAATCTGGCGGGGGGTTACTCCTACAATGAGCAGTTCTTC
CASNLAGGYSYNEQFF
>TRBJ1-1|TRBV7-3|NA|NA
TGTGCCAGCAGCCCGGACAGTAAAAGTCAAGCTTTCTTT
CASSPDSKSQAFF
>TRBJ1-2|TRBV19|NA|NA
TGTGCCAGTACCCCGGACGGGACTATTAACTATGGCTACACCTTC
CASTPDGTINYGYTF
>TRBJ1-2|TRBV5-8|NA|NA
TGTGCCAGCAGCTTGGCCAAGACGACAGTAACTAACTATGGCTACACCTTC
CASSLAKTTVTNYGYTF
>TRBJ1-1|TRBV6-1|NA|NA
TGTGCCAGCAGTGTGCTAATAGGGGTAGGAACTGAAGCTTTCTTT
CASSVLIGVGTEAFF
>TRBJ2-3|TRBV9|NA|NA
TGTGCCAGCAGCGCCCGGGGAGATACTAGCACAGATACGCAGTATTTT
CASSARGDTSTDTQYF
>TRBJ2-1|TRBV6-1|TRBD1|NA
TGTGCCAGCAGTGAATGGAGCAGGGGGAATGAGCAGTTCTTC
CASSEWSRGNEQFF
>TRBJ1-5|TRBV5-4|TRBD1|NA
TGTGCCAGCAGCCGACCACTACACAGGGGAGTCGTTCAGCCCCAGCATTTT
CASSRPLHRGVVQPQHF
>TRBJ2-2|TRBV28|TRBD2|once
TGTGCCAGCAGCCCGACATTAGCGGGACCCGGGGAGCTGTTTTTT
CASSPTLAGPGELFF
>TRBJ1-3|TRBV6-4|TRBD1|NA
TGTGCCAGCAAAGGACAGGCCCCCTTTTTTTGCTCTGGAAACACCATATATTTT
CASKGQAPFFCSGNTIYF
>TRBJ2-7|TRBV23-1|NA|NA
TGCGCCAGCAGTCAATCATTCGGGGTTCCCCACGAGCAGTACTTC
CASSQSFGVPHEQYF
>TRBJ1-2|TRBV7-2|NA|NA
TGTGCCAGCAGCTTGCGCAGGGTCGAGGGCTACACCTTC
CASSLRRVEGYTF